This T cell receptor (beta chain) appears in the sequencing data of a study of blood T cell repertoires in COVID-19. The wider study: Samples of COVID-19 (acute and convalescent) were obtained from the United States, Italy and Spain. PBMCs, B-cell-depleted T cells, or T cells were the source of the cDNA or gDNA that made up the material.

In the authors' methods: Reference gene primer amplification gave nucleated cell count estimates. TCRdb's copy holds only in-frame clones and misses some; the assay was immunoSEQ multiplex PCR. V and J calls and clone size follow that table, whereas D and trimming were derived from the DNA. The sample gives 150,000 to 180,000 clones, about 73% of which show up once; 1.5% to 2% is in the top ten. The V gene's germline CDR1 is LNHNV and CDR2 YYDKDF (reference sequence). This CDR3 spans 19 amino acids. After removal of 0 bases from V and 9 bases from J, the junction contained 15 bases not matched to a gene.

Sequenced: peripheral blood. This receptor was taken from a man older than 75 with acute or convalescent COVID-19. J is TRBJ1-6 and V is TRBV15, with 9 bases matching TRBD1. The CDR3, as DNA: TGTGCCACCAGCAGAGACCTCTCCGGGACAGGGTTTTTGGGTTCACCCCTCCACTTT. Translating it yields CATSRDLSGTGFLGSPLHF.